These 13 T cell receptor beta chains came from one sample sequenced in a study of T cells in Graves' hyperthyroidism and ophthalmopathy. It was RNA transcripts that yielded the amplified TCR beta CDR3 regions. In the first-round RT-PCR of the TCR CDR3, the HTBI primer set was used. MiXCR, applied by TCRdb to the multiplex PCR reads, yields one record per CDR3 protein. The sample yields about 570,000 distinct CDR3 sequences, about 45% seen once. The sequencing input was peripheral blood or thyroid tissue (not recorded which). These receptors all stem from an adult woman with Graves' disease, either hyperthyroidism or ophthalmopathy (not recorded which).

The chain recombines TRBV29-1 with TRBJ2-6; D call uncertain. CDR1 is SQVTM and CDR2 is ANQGSEA in the germline V gene. V dropped 8 bases and J dropped 0 bases, with 5 bases sitting between them. The CDR3 contains 12 residues. The CDR3: CSLSSGANVLTF. CDR3 sequence (DNA): TGCAGCTTAAGCTCTGGGGCCAACGTCCTGACTTTC.

At least ten counts were recorded for this clonotype. The V and J genes are TRBV27 and TRBJ1-5; D is uncertain. The length of the CDR3 is 14 residues. Per the germline V gene, CDR1 is MNHEY and CDR2 is SMNVEV (reference sequence). Deletions cut 3 bases from V and 5 bases from J, with 11 bases between. DNA for the CDR3: TGTGCCAGCAGTTTTCGAGGTACCCATCAGCCCCAGCATTTT. Translated: CASSFRGTHQPQHF.

This rearrangement joins TRBV10-3 to TRBJ2-5, with a possible D match to TRBD1 (6 bases). Trimming cost V 7 bases and J 5 bases, with 23 bases left between them. In germline, CDR1 is ENHRY, CDR2 SYGVKD. The CDR3 totals 16 residues. CDR3 coding DNA: TGTGCCATCACCCCAAATCCCCAGGGGATGATGGAGACCCAGTACTTC. Translation gives CAITPNPQGMMETQYF.

This clonotype came up many times. The V call is TRBV11-2, the J call TRBJ1-1; no clear D. The V end was cut by 7 bases, the J end by 3 bases, with 6 bases between. Germline loops: CDR1 SGHAT, CDR2 FQNNGV. The CDR3 is made up of 11 amino acids. Here the CDR3 DNA reads TGTGCCAGCACCAGACACACTGAAGCTTTCTTT. The encoded protein is CASTRHTEAFF.

This clonotype was counted ten times or more. The V gene is TRBV20-1, the J gene TRBJ1-5; the match to TRBD1 covers 7 bases. The CDR3 length is 13 residues. From germline, CDR1 is DFQATT and CDR2 SNEGSKA (reference sequence). The V and J ends lost 4 bases and 4 bases, in that order; junction bases with no gene match: 4. DNA for the CDR3: TGCAGTGCTACCGGACAGGCTAATCAGCCCCAGCATTTT. Protein product: CSATGQANQPQHF.

This clonotype came up many times. V is TRBV5-6 and J is TRBJ1-2; D unclear. The CDR3 runs to 15 residues. V was shortened by 4 bases and J by 3 bases, with 16 bases between the two germline ends. The V gene's germline CDR1 is SGHDT and CDR2 YYEEEE. For the CDR3, the DNA is TGTGCCAGCAGCGCTACCTGGGATACTGACTATGGCTACACCTTC. Residues: CASSATWDTDYGYTF. The full variable domain, completed using reference TRBV5-6 and TRBJ1-2, is DAGVTQSPTHLIKTRGQQVTLRCSPKSGHDTVSWYQQALGQGPQFIFQYYEEEERQRGNFPDRFSGHQFPNYSSELNVNALLLGDSALYLCASSATWDTDYGYTFGSGTRLTVV.

CDR3: CASSLSGMSDTQYF. CDR3 nucleotides: TGTGCCAGCAGCCTTAGCGGGATGTCAGATACGCAGTATTTT. This rearrangement joins TRBV28 to TRBJ2-3; 8 bases line up with TRBD2. This CDR3 region has 14 residues. Germline V gene sequence: CDR1 MDHEN, CDR2 SYDVKM. J was trimmed by 4 bases and V by 6 bases; bases with no gene match: 6.

The V and J genes are TRBV5-1 and TRBJ1-5; unclear D gene. Between the trimmed V and J ends, which lost 2 bases and 3 bases, there was a span of 12 bases. Germline loops: CDR1 SGHRS, CDR2 YFSETQ. CDR3 length equals 15 residues. The CDR3 is CASSFSGSNNQPQHF. DNA for the CDR3: TGCGCCAGCAGCTTTTCGGGCTCGAACAATCAGCCCCAGCATTTT.

This clonotype occurred many times. The chain combines TRBV20-1 with TRBJ2-7, with 9 nucleotides matching TRBD2. CDR3 size: 14 residues. V shed 5 bases, J shed 7 bases, and the junction held 12 bases outside the gene matches. Germline V gives CDR1 DFQATT, CDR2 SNEGSKA (reference sequence). CDR3 in amino acids: CSAPPPGLAPEQYF. The CDR3 DNA sequence: TGCAGTGCTCCCCCCCCGGGACTAGCTCCAGAGCAGTACTTC.

On this clonotype itself: A junction end diverges from the germline sequence, so it may reflect a read error. V gene TRBV5-1 combines with J gene TRBJ2-5; 9 bases match TRBD1. Germline V gene sequence: CDR1 SGHRS, CDR2 YFSETQ. There are 16 residues in the CDR3. This chain's CDR3 is CASSVETGGGQETQYF. DNA for the CDR3: TGTGCCAGCAGCGTAGAGACAGGGGGAGGGCAAGAGACCCAGTACTTC.

This clonotype was recorded a few times. In nucleotides, the CDR3 is TGTGCCAGTAGTATGAAGTCTTCCTACGAGCAGTACTTC. Its translation is CASSMKSSYEQYF. The chain couples TRBV19 to TRBJ2-7; D is uncertain. The ends were cut back, 3 bases at V and 1 base at J, with 7 bases in the middle. Germline lookup yields CDR1 LNHDA and CDR2 SQIVND (reference sequence). This CDR3 region has 13 residues.

This clonotype was counted between two and nine times. V usage is TRBV28 and J usage is TRBJ2-7; 8 bases line up with TRBD2. V lost 5 bases and J lost 2; bases outside the gene matches: 5. Germline V gives CDR1 MDHEN, CDR2 SYDVKM. There are 14 residues in the CDR3. CDR3 sequence reads: CASSGLADTYEQYF. The CDR3 region has the DNA TGTGCCAGCAGTGGACTAGCCGACACCTACGAGCAGTACTTC.

This clonotype showed up just once. The genes are TRBV11-2 and TRBJ2-5; no firm D call. The CDR3 is 13 amino acids. Between the trimmed V and J ends, which lost 4 bases and 4 bases, there was a span of 10 bases. Germline-derived CDR1 and CDR2 are SGHAT and FQNNGV. The CDR3 protein is CASSSYEGETQYF. The CDR3 nucleotides read TGTGCCAGCAGCTCCTACGAAGGAGAGACCCAGTACTTC.